This record looks at one T cell receptor beta chain sequence and its context. What it binds is unknown. This specimen comes from a study of Ad26.COV2.S vaccination and SARS-CoV-2 variants. Overall study: Administration of Ad26.COV2.S was intramuscular, either once or twice 56 days apart. Study-level points and caveats: The breadth of spike-specific CD8+ and CD4+ T cell responses after vaccination was reportedly substantial. Placebo and vaccine recipients had non-spike TCR breadth that was similar. Breadth and depth estimates from TCRs may understate total T cell responses.

Trimming shortened V by 3 bases and J by 2 bases, and 9 bases separated the two germline ends. The germline V gene encodes CDR1 SGDLS and CDR2 YYNGEE. The CDR3 sequence is 13 residues long. Using immunoSEQ multiplex PCR, the repertoire was profiled, and TCRdb retains in-frame clones only, with some absent. The data contain 410,000 or so clones, about 93% of them seen just once; the ten biggest clones take up 12%. The treatment denotes: over 15 received Ad26.COV2.S at low or high dose, single or two shots; about 5 received placebo; per-sample allocation not given. At day 63 after the first vaccine or placebo injection, samples were drawn.

The chain has TRBV9 and TRBJ2-7; D is unresolved. The input for sequencing was peripheral blood, taken in a trial of Ad26.COV2.S vaccine versus placebo. This receptor was identified in a person aged 18-60 years who received the Ad26.COV2.S COVID-19 vaccine or a placebo. CDR3 bases: TGTGCCAGCAGCGAGGACGGTACCTACGAGCAGTACTTC. As protein: CASSEDGTYEQYF. The complete variable domain, with remaining parts taken from reference TRBV9 and TRBJ2-7, reads DSGVTQTPKHLITATGQRVTLRCSPRSGDLSVYWYQQSLDQGLQFLIQYYNGEERAKGNILERFSAQQFPDLHSELNLSSLELGDSALYFCASSEDGTYEQYFGPGTRLTVT.